This T cell receptor beta chain was sequenced in a study of T-cell reconstitution after alpha-beta-depleted transplantation in children. Study observations and caveats: Expanded graft clones, several hundred of them, were reportedly the source of alpha-beta T cells about two months after transplant. The high TCRbeta diversity at day 60 in some patients came from surviving recipient T cells and thymic progenitors. When one year had passed after transplant, most T-cell counts and diversity came from newly produced T cells.

Germline V CDR1 and CDR2: SEHNR, FQNEAQ (reference sequence). The length of the CDR3 is 17 residues. Deletions cut 1 base from V and 0 bases from J, with 14 bases between. This clonotype was observed at least ten times. The target antigen is unknown. For TCRbeta, the library was prepared with unique molecular identifiers. Via MiXCR, TCRdb re-called the PCR reads, giving one row per CDR3 protein. Here the sample spans 90,000 to 130,000 distinct CDR3 sequences, around 6.4% being singletons. Sequences were derived from PBMCs, mostly from graft donor cells, sampled 360 days after TCRalphabeta/CD19-depleted stem cell transplant. The chain combines TRBV7-9 with TRBJ2-3, with TRBD1 as a possible D gene (6 bases). The receptor's source is a male patient under 10 years old who had a stem cell transplant for acute lymphoblastic leukemia, so the T cells may come from the graft donor. CDR3 coding DNA: TGTGCCAGCAGCTTAGAGGACAGTTCCTCTAGCACAGATACGCAGTATTTT. Translation: CASSLEDSSSSTDTQYF.